This T cell receptor (beta chain) stems from a study of T-cell memory formation after mild COVID-19. This clonotype was seen more than once but under ten times. Each CDR3 protein is one row after TCRdb ran MiXCR on the 5' RACE reads. The sample contains roughly 410,000 distinct CDR3 sequences, 24% of which appear only once. Sequenced: PBMCs or a T cell subset sorted from them (not recorded which). The sequence came from an adult woman who had mild COVID-19 (a few samples of this study predate the infection). Cell type and time point are not known.

The CDR3 loop reads CAWRDLSHEQFF. DNA for the CDR3: TGTGCCTGGAGGGACCTTAGTCATGAGCAGTTCTTC. The chain couples TRBV30 to TRBJ2-1; the D is unclear. The CDR3 spans 12 residues. The germline CDR1 and CDR2 sequences are GTSNPN and SVGIG (reference sequence). Trimming removed 3 bases at V and 8 bases at J, with 11 bases between.